The 18 T cell receptor beta chains given below trace back to one sample, sequenced in a study of tumor-infiltrating lymphocytes in oesophageal squamous cell carcinoma. TCRdb redid the calling of the PCR reads with MiXCR, one entry per CDR3 protein. Here the sample spans about 21,000 distinct CDR3 sequences, roughly two fifths being singletons. The sequencing sample was made of esophageal tumor tissue. These receptors all stem from a male donor with esophageal squamous cell carcinoma.

CDR3 sequence: CASSTPWGNWTGELYF. The CDR3 DNA sequence: TGTGCCAGCAGTACCCCTTGGGGAAATTGGACCGGGGAGCTGTACTTC. The chain uses TRBV6-5 and TRBJ2-4, with D possibly being TRBD2 (5 bases). V was shortened by 5 bases and J by 15 bases, with 29 bases between the two germline ends. Germline CDR1 MNHEY, CDR2 SVGAGI. The CDR3 covers 16 residues.

This clonotype showed up many times. The CDR3 bases are TGCGCCAGCAGTGAGAGTCACCTACTCTACGAGCAGTACTTC. Protein sequence: CASSESHLLYEQYF. V usage is TRBV10-2 and J usage is TRBJ2-7; unclear D gene. V lost 2 bases and J 3 bases, leaving 11 bases between the germline ends. Germline V CDR1 and CDR2: WSHSY, SAAADI. There are 14 residues in the CDR3.

There are a few counts of this clonotype. The V and J genes are TRBV7-2 and TRBJ2-1, with 7 bases lining up with TRBD2. This CDR3 has 15 amino acids. V dropped 4 bases and J dropped 8; count of bases not matched to a gene: 11. Germline V CDR1 and CDR2: SGHTA, FQGNSA. DNA for the CDR3: TGTGCCAGCAGCTCCTCTCGCGGGAGTTTCGATGAGCAGTTCTTC. Translating it yields CASSSSRGSFDEQFF.

This clonotype appeared a few times. The J gene is TRBJ2-6, the V gene TRBV18; unclear D gene. Trimming shortened V by 6 bases and J by 0 bases, and 15 bases separated the two germline ends. The CDR3 spans 17 residues. The germline V gene has CDR1 KGHSH and CDR2 LQKENI. The CDR3 here is CASSTTASNSGANVLTF. The CDR3 DNA reads as TGTGCCAGCTCGACCACAGCCAGTAACTCTGGGGCCAACGTCCTGACTTTC.

At least ten counts were recorded for this clonotype. The chain recombines TRBV6-6 with TRBJ1-2; TRBD1 matches 7 bases. With V trimmed by 1 base and J by 1 base, 3 bases remained unmatched. Germline V gene lookup returns CDR1 MNHNY and CDR2 SVGAGI (reference sequence). This CDR3 contains 15 residues. The CDR3 loop is CASSYWTGLNYGYTF. Here the CDR3 DNA reads TGTGCCAGCAGTTACTGGACAGGCCTTAACTATGGCTACACCTTC.

CDR3 sequence (DNA): TGTGCCAGCAGCCAACCTGGACAGGGCCCAGATACGCAGTATTTT. Its protein product is CASSQPGQGPDTQYF. The rearrangement joins TRBV4-2 to TRBJ2-3; TRBD1 aligns across 8 bases. The CDR3 consists of 15 residues. Germline V lookup: CDR1 LGHNA, CDR2 YNFKEQ. V lost 2 bases and J lost 4; bases outside the gene matches: 5.

CDR3 bases: TGTGCCAGCAGCTCCAGCAGGCCCTCTGGGGCCAACGTCCTGACTTTC. Protein product: CASSSSRPSGANVLTF. This chain joins TRBV7-2 and TRBJ2-6; D is unresolved. The CDR3 covers 16 residues. The V end lost 4 bases, the J end lost 0 bases, and 10 bases lay between the germline ends. The V gene's germline CDR1 is SGHTA and CDR2 FQGNSA.

This clonotype is medium-sized within its sample. A much larger clone lies a single base off, so this may be a read error. The DNA of the CDR3 is TGTGCCAGCAGCTTAGCCACGGCTAGCGGGAGCAATGAGCAGTACTTC. Protein: CASSLATASGSNEQYF. The gene calls are TRBV7-6 and TRBJ2-7, with 10 positions matching TRBD2. The CDR3 is 16 amino acids. Germline CDR1 is SGHVS and CDR2 is FNYEAQ. Trimming took 0 bases from V and 7 from J; bases not matched to a gene: 9.

This clonotype was recorded many times. V and J are TRBV7-3 and TRBJ2-7; 9 bases agree with TRBD2. Germline CDR1 and CDR2: SGHTA and FQGTGA. The CDR3 is 19 residues long. Trimming cost V 5 bases and J 3 bases; bases outside gene matches: 20. In nucleotides, the CDR3 is TGTGCCAGCAGCCGACATGCGGTAGCGGGGGCCGGTCTTCACTACGAGCAGTACTTC. Amino acids: CASSRHAVAGAGLHYEQYF.

This clonotype showed up many times. CDR3 DNA sequence: TGTGCCAGCAGCCCCCGACAGGCGGCCGAGCAGTACTTC. Protein: CASSPRQAAEQYF. V is TRBV11-2 and J is TRBJ2-5, with D possibly being TRBD1 (6 bases). The DNA end favors TRBJ2-7, so the J call may be wrong. The CDR3 contains 13 residues. Germline V gene lookup returns CDR1 SGHAT and CDR2 FQNNGV.

The V call is TRBV7-2, the J call TRBJ2-5; the match to TRBD2 covers 7 bases. The trim removed 2 bases at V and 11 bases at J, leaving 14 bases unmatched. Germline V gene sequence: CDR1 SGHTA, CDR2 FQGNSA. The CDR3 is 15 amino acids. The DNA of the CDR3 is TGTGCCAGCAGCTTATACCCTAGCGGAGGCAATGAGCAGTACTTC. Protein sequence: CASSLYPSGGNEQYF.

This clonotype was detected ten times or more. A read error is possible here, since a much larger clone lies one base away. V gene TRBV11-3 combines with J gene TRBJ2-7; possible D gene TRBD1, 5 bases. The CDR3 has 14 amino acids. V lost 1 base, J lost 7 bases, and 14 bases lay in between. The germline V gene encodes CDR1 SGHNT and CDR2 YENEEA. CDR3 bases: TGTGCCAGCAGCTTAGCTCAGGGTGGGAATGAGCAGTACTTC. Encoded protein: CASSLAQGGNEQYF.

This clonotype was found many times. This chain connects TRBV6-1 to TRBJ2-7; tentatively, D is TRBD2 (5 bases). V lost 5 bases, J lost 3 bases, and 14 bases lay in between. The CDR3 spans 14 residues. Germline V gene data show CDR1 as MNHNS and CDR2 as SASEGT. This chain's CDR3 is CASSLRWRRYEQYF. DNA of the CDR3: TGTGCCAGCAGTCTCCGTTGGAGGCGCTACGAGCAGTACTTC.

This sequence joins TRBV7-6 and TRBJ1-1; possibly TRBD1 for D (6 bases). The CDR3 is 16 amino acids. Trimming pared 7 bases from V and 2 bases from J, leaving 20 bases between. CDR1 is SGHVS and CDR2 is FNYEAQ in the germline V gene. Written as DNA, the CDR3 is TGTGCCAGCACCCGAGGGGCAGGGGTTAGCAACACTGAAGCTTTCTTT. The encoded protein is CASTRGAGVSNTEAFF. Filled out from reference TRBV7-6 and TRBJ1-1, the complete variable domain reads GAGVSQSPRYKVTKRGQDVALRCDPISGHVSLYWYRQALGQGPEFLTYFNYEAQQDKSGLPNDRFSAERPEGSISTLTIQRTEQRDSAMYRCASTRGAGVSNTEAFFGQGTRLTVV.

The V and J genes are TRBV7-2 and TRBJ2-1; no definite D call. The CDR3 contains 15 residues. Germline V CDR1 and CDR2: SGHTA, FQGNSA. V lost 1 base, J lost 0 bases, and 7 bases lay in between. In DNA, the CDR3 is TGTGCCAGCAGCTTAGATCTTAGCTCCTACAATGAGCAGTTCTTC. This encodes CASSLDLSSYNEQFF.

This clonotype was found many times. This chain joins TRBV6-1 and TRBJ1-5; 11 nucleotides match TRBD1. V lost 3 bases and J lost 4; bases outside the gene matches: 5. The CDR3 sequence is 16 residues long. Looked up from germline, CDR1 is MNHNS and CDR2 is SASEGT. The CDR3 protein is CASSDRDRGGNQPQHF. For the CDR3, the DNA is TGTGCCAGCAGTGATAGGGACAGGGGGGGTAATCAGCCCCAGCATTTT.

The table lists this clonotype with a count of one. The V call is TRBV19, the J call TRBJ2-1; 7 bases fit TRBD1. The CDR3 has 14 amino acids. Trimming cost V 6 bases and J 5 bases; bases outside gene matches: 7. Germline CDR1 LNHDA, CDR2 SQIVND (reference sequence). The CDR3 is CASSRKGADNEQFF. DNA for the CDR3: TGTGCCAGTAGCAGAAAGGGGGCAGACAATGAGCAGTTCTTC.

Concerning this clonotype: This could be a read error, since a much larger clone is one nucleotide away. V gene TRBV5-4 combines with J gene TRBJ2-5; D not certain. The CDR3 spans 15 residues. V gave up 4 bases and J gave up 11 bases, with 24 bases separating them. Per the germline V gene, CDR1 is SGHNT and CDR2 is YYREEE (reference sequence). The CDR3 region has the DNA TGTGCCAGCAGCCTCCGCCCACTACCAGAACATGAGCAGTACTTC. It yields the protein CASSLRPLPEHEQYF. The variable domain in full, completed from reference TRBV5-4 and TRBJ2-5, reads ETGVTQSPTHLIKTRGQQVTLRCSSQSGHNTVSWYQQALGQGPQFIFQYYREEENGRGNFPPRFSGLQFPNYSSELNVNALELDDSALYLCASSLRPLPEHEQYFGPGTRLLVL.